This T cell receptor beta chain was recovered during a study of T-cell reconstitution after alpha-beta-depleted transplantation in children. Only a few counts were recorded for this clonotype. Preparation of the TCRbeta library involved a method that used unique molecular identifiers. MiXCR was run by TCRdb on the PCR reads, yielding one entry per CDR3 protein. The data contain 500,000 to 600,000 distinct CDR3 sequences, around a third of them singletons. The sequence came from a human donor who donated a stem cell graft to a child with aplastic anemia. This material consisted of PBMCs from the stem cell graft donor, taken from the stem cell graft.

The CDR3 bases are TGTGCCAGCAGCTTAAATATGTTTGTTGGGGGGGGCACAGATACGCAGTATTTT. It specifies CASSLNMFVGGGTDTQYF. The V gene is TRBV11-2, the J gene TRBJ2-3, with 7 bases matching TRBD2. Germline lookup yields CDR1 SGHAT and CDR2 FQNNGV. Losses at the gene ends were 2 bases for V and 1 base for J; bases not matched to a gene: 12. The CDR3 is made up of 18 amino acids.